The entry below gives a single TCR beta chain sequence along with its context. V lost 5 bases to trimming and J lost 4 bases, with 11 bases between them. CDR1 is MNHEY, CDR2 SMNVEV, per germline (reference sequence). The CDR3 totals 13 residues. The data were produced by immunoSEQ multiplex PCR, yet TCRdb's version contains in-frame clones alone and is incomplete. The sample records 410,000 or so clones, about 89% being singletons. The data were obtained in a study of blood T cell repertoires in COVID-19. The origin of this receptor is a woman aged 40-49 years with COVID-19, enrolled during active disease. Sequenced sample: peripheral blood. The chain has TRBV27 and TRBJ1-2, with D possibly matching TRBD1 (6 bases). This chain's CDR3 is CASSPTGSYGYTF. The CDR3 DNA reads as TGTGCCAGCAGTCCTACAGGGAGCTATGGCTACACCTTC.